The clone carrying this T cell receptor (beta chain) was observed many times. Germline V gene data show CDR1 as SNHLY and CDR2 as FYNNEI. This CDR3 spans 15 amino acids. The junction had 5 bases not matched to a gene; V was cut back by 5 bases and J by 3 bases. The table came from immunoSEQ multiplex PCR; TCRdb's copy has only in-frame clones and leaves some out. The data contain hundreds of thousands of clones, under 80% of them singletons. The source of the sample is a study of shared clonotypes between healthy human individuals. This TCR was recovered from a woman aged 25 to 39 in good health. Sequencing input: memory CD4+ T cells sorted from blood. As to subset: CD45RA-negative fraction. This chain uses TRBV2 with TRBJ2-7; 12 nucleotides agree with TRBD2. DNA for the CDR3: TGTGCCAGCAGTTCTAGCGGGAGGGCCCTCTACGAGCAGTACTTC. Translating gives CASSSSGRALYEQYF.